The 29 T cell receptor beta chains given below trace back to one sample, sequenced in a study of blood T cell repertoires in COVID-19. The assay was immunoSEQ multiplex PCR, and TCRdb's table has in-frame clones only and misses some. The table records about 230,000 clones, 81% of them present only once. The sequenced sample was peripheral blood. The receptors shown here come from a woman older than 75 with acute or convalescent COVID-19.

The genes are TRBV10-3 and TRBJ2-2; 8 nucleotides match TRBD1. The CDR3 runs 15 residues. The V gene end was trimmed by 7 bases and the J gene end by 1 base; junction bases not matched to a gene: 5. Germline CDR1 ENHRY, CDR2 SYGVKD. The CDR3 is CAITATGVNTGELFF. The CDR3 coding sequence is TGTGCCATCACCGCGACAGGGGTGAACACCGGGGAGCTGTTTTTT.

This clone was observed a few times. This rearrangement joins TRBV5-1 to TRBJ2-7; 9 bases agree with TRBD2. The germline CDR1 and CDR2 sequences are SGHRS and YFSETQ. The CDR3 loop spans 14 amino acids. The J segment lost 5 bases and the V segment lost 1 base, leaving 4 bases of the junction unmatched. CDR3 DNA sequence: TGCGCCAGCAGCTTGCCTAGCGGGGAGAACGAGCAGTACTTC. This encodes CASSLPSGENEQYF.

V gene TRBV15 combines with J gene TRBJ2-1, with 10 positions matching TRBD2. Germline V lookup: CDR1 LNHNV, CDR2 YYDKDF (reference sequence). The trim removed 4 bases at V and 6 bases at J, leaving 9 bases unmatched. This CDR3 contains 16 residues. This chain's CDR3 is CATSISSGGFRNEQFF. CDR3 nucleotide sequence: TGTGCCACCAGCATCTCTAGCGGGGGCTTTCGCAATGAGCAGTTCTTC.

V is TRBV3-1 (or the pseudogene TRBV3-2) and J is TRBJ1-6; 9 nucleotides match TRBD1. The CDR3 length is 16 residues. J gave up 10 bases and V 0 bases, and 7 bases lay outside the gene matches. From germline, CDR1 is LGHDT and CDR2 YNNKEL (reference sequence). The CDR3 is CASSQDRDRVLSPLHF. In DNA, the CDR3 is TGTGCCAGCAGCCAAGATCGGGACAGGGTCTTATCACCCCTCCACTTT.

The genes are TRBV2 and TRBJ1-3; unclear D gene. V was trimmed by 5 bases and J by 5 bases, leaving 10 bases between them. CDR1 is SNHLY and CDR2 is FYNNEI in the germline V gene. The CDR3 is 13 residues long. CDR3 sequence reads: CASSPGYRNTIYF. The CDR3 nucleotides read TGTGCCAGCAGTCCAGGCTATAGAAACACCATATATTTT.

This clone has more than one count but fewer than ten. The rearrangement joins TRBV4-1 to TRBJ2-2; 12 bases fit TRBD2. CDR1 and CDR2 (germline): MGHRA, YSYEKL. J lost 5 bases, V lost 2 bases, and 3 bases had no gene match. CDR3 length equals 16 residues. As DNA, the CDR3 is TGCGCCAGCAGCCAAAGACTAGCGGGAGAGACCGGGGAGCTGTTTTTT. Translation: CASSQRLAGETGELFF.

V and J are TRBV9 and TRBJ1-5; D gene unclear. Germline V CDR1 and CDR2: SGDLS, YYNGEE. Trimming removed 0 bases at V and 0 bases at J, with 7 bases between. The CDR3 extends over 15 amino acids. The CDR3 region is CASSVGGNSNQPQHF. In DNA form, the CDR3 reads TGTGCCAGCAGCGTAGGAGGGAATAGCAATCAGCCCCAGCATTTT. The full variable domain, its missing parts supplied by reference TRBV9 and TRBJ1-5, is DSGVTQTPKHLITATGQRVTLRCSPRSGDLSVYWYQQSLDQGLQFLIQYYNGEERAKGNILERFSAQQFPDLHSELNLSSLELGDSALYFCASSVGGNSNQPQHFGDGTRLSIL.

This clone was observed a few times. This chain uses TRBV24-1 with TRBJ2-1; 13 bases agree with TRBD2. This CDR3 has 18 residues. The germline V gene has CDR1 KGHDR and CDR2 SFDVKD. V was clipped by 3 bases and J by 1 base; unmatched bases: 5. In DNA form, the CDR3 reads TGTGCCACCAGTGATGGGGGACTAGCGGGAATATCCTACAATGAGCAGTTCTTC. Protein sequence: CATSDGGLAGISYNEQFF.

As DNA, the CDR3 is TGTGCCAGTATCCGGACAGGTGGAAACACCATATATTTT. This encodes CASIRTGGNTIYF. V is TRBV19 and J is TRBJ1-3; 7 bases align to TRBD1. The CDR3 spans 13 residues. V was pared by 7 bases and J by 3 bases, with 3 bases of the junction left unmatched. Germline V gene lookup returns CDR1 LNHDA and CDR2 SQIVND (reference sequence).

V usage is TRBV5-3 and J usage is TRBJ1-5; tentatively, D is TRBD1 (5 bases). TRBV5-3 is annotated as an ORF whose role is uncertain. V was pared by 5 bases and J by 11 bases, with 17 bases between. The CDR3 spans 13 residues. DNA of the CDR3: TGTGCCAGAAGTTCCCGACAGCTTGAGGCCCAGCATTTT. It codes for CARSSRQLEAQHF.

This chain links TRBV10-2 with TRBJ2-7; 8 nucleotides agree with TRBD1. Germline-derived CDR1 and CDR2 are WSHSY and SAAADI. This CDR3 region has 14 residues. V gave up 3 bases and J gave up 4 bases; unmatched junction bases: 5. Written as DNA, the CDR3 is TGCGCCAGCAGTGAAAGGACAGGGTGGTACGAGCAGTACTTC. Protein sequence: CASSERTGWYEQYF.

This sequence joins TRBV5-1 and TRBJ2-7; D uncertain. The germline gives CDR1 SGHRS, CDR2 YFSETQ. Deletions cut 0 bases from V and 2 bases from J, with 12 bases between. CDR3 length: 15 amino acids. DNA of the CDR3: TGCGCCAGCAGCTTGGCCGGAAAACAGACCTACGAGCAGTACTTC. Its protein is CASSLAGKQTYEQYF.

This clone was detected a few times. The V gene is TRBV2, the J gene TRBJ1-2; TRBD1 matches 7 bases. The CDR3 totals 13 residues. Germline V gene sequence: CDR1 SNHLY, CDR2 FYNNEI. With V trimmed by 8 bases and J by 4 bases, 7 bases remained unmatched. This CDR3 reads CASVHRGGYGYTF. Here the CDR3 DNA reads TGTGCCAGCGTTCACAGGGGAGGCTATGGCTACACCTTC.

The chain employs TRBV7-9 and TRBJ2-1; TRBD1 aligns across 7 bases. The CDR3 runs 16 residues. Germline V gene lookup returns CDR1 SEHNR and CDR2 FQNEAQ (reference sequence). The V segment lost 1 base and the J segment 7 bases; nucleotides outside the gene matches: 10. The CDR3 DNA reads TGTGCCAGCAGCTTAGGTGATAGGGGGCTAAGGAATGAGCAGTTCTTC. As protein: CASSLGDRGLRNEQFF.

This sequence joins TRBV21-1 and TRBJ2-7; the tabulated D call, TRBD2, remains unverified against the DNA. TRBV21-1 is marked as a pseudogene. The CDR3 has 14 amino acids. This CDR3 is CASGRGGASYEQYF. CDR3 nucleotide sequence: TGTGCCAGTGGAAGGGGCGGGGCCTCCTACGAGCAGTACTTC.

V gene TRBV5-1 combines with J gene TRBJ2-2; TRBD1 might be the D (6 bases). The CDR3 is 16 amino acids. CDR1 and CDR2 from the germline V gene are SGHRS and YFSETQ. Trimming shortened V by 6 bases and J by 1 base, and 16 bases separated the two germline ends. Here the CDR3 DNA reads TGCGCCAGCACCAACTCCGGGACACAGAACACCGGGGAGCTGTTTTTT. Encoded protein: CASTNSGTQNTGELFF.

This chain links TRBV27 with TRBJ1-3; D perhaps matches TRBD1 (6 bases). V lost 4 bases and J 4 bases, leaving 17 bases between the germline ends. The CDR3 is made up of 16 amino acids. Germline V gene sequence: CDR1 MNHEY, CDR2 SMNVEV (reference sequence). DNA for the CDR3: TGTGCCAGCAGTTCGCGAGGACAGACTTTGGGAAACACCATATATTTT. This sequence encodes CASSSRGQTLGNTIYF.

The chain carries TRBV30 and TRBJ1-5; the D gene is possibly TRBD1 (5 bases). The CDR3 spans 13 residues. V lost 1 base, J lost 7 bases, and 11 bases lay in between. CDR1 and CDR2 (germline): GTSNPN, SVGIG (reference sequence). In nucleotides, the CDR3 is TGTGCCTGGAGTGGGGGCCCCCAACAGCCCCAGCATTTT. Translated: CAWSGGPQQPQHF. Full variable domain (outside the CDR3, taken from reference TRBV30 and TRBJ1-5): SQTIHQWPATLVQPVGSPLSLECTVEGTSNPNLYWYRQAAGRGLQLLFYSVGIGQISSEVPQNLSASRPQDRQFILSSKKLLLSDSGFYLCAWSGGPQQPQHFGDGTRLSIL.

The chain recombines TRBV6-5 with TRBJ2-5; the D gene is possibly TRBD2 (6 bases). The CDR3 runs 13 residues. Per germline, CDR1 MNHEY and CDR2 SVGAGI. V was shortened by 6 bases and J by 5 bases, with 13 bases between the two germline ends. CDR3 in amino acids: CASRWTGEETQYF. The CDR3 nucleotides read TGTGCCAGCAGGTGGACGGGAGAGGAGACCCAGTACTTC.

This clone was observed a single time. V usage is TRBV15 and J usage is TRBJ2-1, with D tentatively TRBD2 (6 bases). The length of the CDR3 is 14 residues. Trimming left V 5 bases short and J 6 bases short, with 14 bases between. Germline V gene data show CDR1 as LNHNV and CDR2 as YYDKDF (reference sequence). The CDR3 nucleotides read TGTGCCACCAGCTCTGGCGGGATAAGCAATGAGCAGTTCTTC. Translated, it gives CATSSGGISNEQFF.

V is TRBV19 and J is TRBJ1-3; tentative D call: TRBD1 (6 bases). The CDR3 consists of 13 residues. Germline V gene sequence: CDR1 LNHDA, CDR2 SQIVND (reference sequence). V lost 11 bases, J lost 5 bases, and 16 bases lay in between. As DNA, the CDR3 is TGTGCCCGATCCGCAGGGGTTAGAAACACCATATATTTT. Translated: CARSAGVRNTIYF. Variable domain in full (rest from reference TRBV19 and TRBJ1-3): DGGITQSPKYLFRKEGQNVTLSCEQNLNHDAMYWYRQDPGQGLRLIYYSQIVNDFQKGDIAEGYSVSREKKESFPLTVTSAQKNPTAFYLCARSAGVRNTIYFGEGSWLTVV.

J is TRBJ2-1 and V is TRBV24-1, with TRBD1 matching over 8 bases. Germline V gene sequence: CDR1 KGHDR, CDR2 SFDVKD. V trimming: 5 bases; J trimming: 6 bases; junction bases outside the gene matches: 11. The CDR3 consists of 16 residues. CDR3 in amino acids: CATSVYRDRSCNEQFF. CDR3 bases: TGTGCCACCAGTGTGTATCGGGACAGGTCGTGCAATGAGCAGTTCTTC.

The J gene is TRBJ1-1, the V gene TRBV27, with 8 bases lining up with TRBD1. Unmatched junction bases numbered 5, after V lost 4 bases and J lost 4 bases. Germline CDR1 is MNHEY and CDR2 is SMNVEV (reference sequence). This CDR3 contains 14 residues. Here the CDR3 reads CASSSKTGGTEAFF. The CDR3 DNA reads as TGTGCCAGCAGTTCAAAAACAGGGGGCACTGAAGCTTTCTTT.

The chain has TRBV5-4 and TRBJ1-1, with 8 nucleotides matching TRBD1. CDR1 is SGHNT and CDR2 is YYREEE in the germline V gene (reference sequence). The trim removed 2 bases at V and 4 bases at J, leaving 7 bases unmatched. The CDR3 runs to 15 residues. CDR3 protein: CASSFPGGFSTEAFF. The CDR3 DNA follows: TGTGCCAGCAGCTTCCCAGGGGGCTTCAGCACTGAAGCTTTCTTT. The full variable domain, its missing parts supplied by reference TRBV5-4 and TRBJ1-1, is ETGVTQSPTHLIKTRGQQVTLRCSSQSGHNTVSWYQQALGQGPQFIFQYYREEENGRGNFPPRFSGLQFPNYSSELNVNALELDDSALYLCASSFPGGFSTEAFFGQGTRLTVV.

The chain employs TRBV7-2 and TRBJ1-1; the D gene is possibly TRBD1 (5 bases). CDR1 SGHTA and CDR2 FQGNSA come from the germline V gene. This CDR3 is 14 amino acids long. With 0 bases removed from V and 4 bases from J, the gap between germline ends came to 9 bases. CDR3 coding DNA: TGTGCCAGCAGCTTAGCAGGGGATGCCACTGAAGCTTTCTTT. Its translation: CASSLAGDATEAFF.

V gene TRBV19 combines with J gene TRBJ1-4; D unresolved. The CDR3 runs to 15 residues. Trimming took off 6 bases at V and 8 bases at J, with 19 bases between the two ends. From germline, CDR1 is LNHDA and CDR2 SQIVND (reference sequence). The CDR3 spells CASSLRGSPAEKLFF. As DNA, the CDR3 is TGTGCCAGTAGCCTACGGGGATCTCCCGCCGAAAAACTGTTTTTT.

The V gene is TRBV13, the J gene TRBJ2-6, with TRBD1 matching 8 bases. The CDR3 has 15 amino acids. CDR1 is PRHDT, CDR2 FYEKMQ, per germline (reference sequence). V shed 7 bases and J 4 bases; nucleotides not matched to a gene: 6. The CDR3 DNA reads as TGTGCCAGCACCCGGACAGGGATCGGGGCCAACGTCCTGACTTTC. It encodes CASTRTGIGANVLTF. The full variable domain, in which reference TRBV13 and TRBJ2-6 provide the parts outside the CDR3, is AAGVIQSPRHLIKEKRETATLKCYPIPRHDTVYWYQQGPGQDPQFLISFYEKMQSDKGSIPDRFSAQQFSDYHSELNMSSLELGDSALYFCASTRTGIGANVLTFGAGSRLTVL.

This clone was observed a handful of times. The V gene is TRBV5-1, the J gene TRBJ1-4; 7 positions match TRBD1. Germline CDR1 is SGHRS and CDR2 is YFSETQ. Germline trimming cut 6 bases from V and 0 bases from J; bases unmatched to any gene: 8. The CDR3 is 16 amino acids. CDR3 bases: TGCGCCAGCACAACCGGGACAGCCGCAACTAATGAAAAACTGTTTTTT. This translates into CASTTGTAATNEKLFF.

This clone appeared a few times. The chain employs TRBV30 and TRBJ1-1; 8 positions match TRBD1. The CDR3 contains 14 residues. The V and J ends lost 2 bases and 2 bases, in that order; junction bases with no gene match: 4. From germline, CDR1 is GTSNPN and CDR2 SVGIG (reference sequence). CDR3 nucleotide sequence: TGTGCCTGGAGTCAGGGGGCAATAAACACTGAAGCTTTCTTT. This codes for CAWSQGAINTEAFF.